This T cell receptor beta chain was sequenced in a study of blood T cell repertoires in COVID-19. This clone has only one observation. Sequencing was performed with immunoSEQ multiplex PCR; in TCRdb, only in-frame clones are kept and a portion is missing. The top ten hold more than 14% of the sample, which has 160,000 or so clones, 75% to 90% seen once. The sample was peripheral blood. This clonotype was obtained from a woman in her thirties or forties with acute or convalescent COVID-19.

As DNA, the CDR3 is TGTGCCAGCAGTTTTAATAGCAATCAGCCCCAGCATTTT. This sequence encodes CASSFNSNQPQHF. The gene calls are TRBV12-3 or TRBV12-4 and TRBJ1-5; D is unclear. V lost 3 bases to trimming and J lost 0 bases, with 3 bases between them. The CDR3 is 13 amino acids.